One and the same sample provided the 15 T cell receptor beta chains below, sequenced in a study of beta chain features in type 1 diabetes. Expressed TCRB transcripts were sequenced after all isolated RNA was converted to cDNA. TCRdb keeps only in-frame clones here, not all; method: immunoSEQ multiplex PCR. The table has 500,000 to 700,000 clones, around 15% seen once; the top ten hold around 0.095%. Sequenced material: naive CD4+ T cells from blood. Source of these receptors: a man aged 18 to 30 in good health.

In nucleotides, the CDR3 is TGCGCCAGCAAGGGACAGGGGTCCAATGAGCAGTTCTTC. Amino acid sequence: CASKGQGSNEQFF. The chain carries TRBV5-1 and TRBJ2-1; 10 positions match TRBD1. This CDR3 comprises 13 residues. The V gene end was trimmed by 6 bases and the J gene end by 6 bases; junction bases not matched to a gene: 3. Per germline, CDR1 SGHRS and CDR2 YFSETQ. Complete variable domain (other parts from reference TRBV5-1 and TRBJ2-1): KAGVTQTPRYLIKTRGQQVTLSCSPISGHRSVSWYQQTPGQGLQFLFEYFSETQRNKGNFPGRFSGRQFSNSRSEMNVSTLELGDSALYLCASKGQGSNEQFFGPGTRLTVL.

This clone was recorded a few times. J is TRBJ2-1 and V is TRBV11-2, with 8 positions matching TRBD1. From germline, CDR1 is SGHAT and CDR2 FQNNGV. This CDR3 has 17 amino acids. V lost 5 bases and J lost 12; bases outside the gene matches: 21. The CDR3 DNA sequence: TGTGCCAGCAGCCTCACCCTCCGGGACAGGAGGTTTCAGGTGCAGTTCTTC. It translates to CASSLTLRDRRFQVQFF.

The genes are TRBV5-8 and TRBJ2-5, with TRBD2 identical over 14 bases. CDR1 SGHTS and CDR2 YDEGEE come from the germline V gene. This CDR3 is built from 15 residues. Trimming at V came to 6 bases and at J to 13 bases, leaving 14 bases not matched to a gene. In DNA, the CDR3 is TGTGCCAGCACGACCCCCGGGACTAGCGGGAGACGCCGGTACTTC. Translated: CASTTPGTSGRRRYF.

The chain joins TRBV5-5 to TRBJ2-7; possibly TRBD1 or TRBD2 for D (5 bases each). This CDR3 region has 15 residues. In germline, CDR1 is SGHKS, CDR2 YYEKEE (reference sequence). V dropped 2 bases and J dropped 2 bases, with 14 bases sitting between them. The CDR3 sequence: CASSFAVGTPYEQYF. The CDR3 region has the DNA TGTGCCAGCAGCTTTGCAGTCGGGACCCCCTACGAGCAGTACTTC.

This clone appeared a few times. The CDR3 DNA is TGTGCCAGCAGCTACGTTGGGGGCTTCTCCTACGAGCAGTACTTC. Its protein product is CASSYVGGFSYEQYF. This rearrangement joins TRBV5-6 to TRBJ2-7; weak D call: TRBD1 (6 bases). Per the germline V gene, CDR1 is SGHDT and CDR2 is YYEEEE. V was cut by 3 bases and J by 0 bases, with 13 bases left in between. The CDR3 extends over 15 amino acids.

This clone was recorded a few times. The chain is built from TRBV7-2 and TRBJ1-4, with TRBD1 as a possible D gene (6 bases). The CDR3 length is 15 residues. Germline CDR1 and CDR2: SGHTA and FQGNSA. V shed 5 bases and J shed 3 bases, with 13 bases lying between them. The CDR3 loop is CASSRTVPANEKLFF. The DNA for the CDR3 is TGTGCCAGCAGCCGGACAGTTCCAGCTAATGAAAAACTGTTTTTT.

This clone was found a few times. This chain joins TRBV28 and TRBJ1-5; 10 bases are a match to TRBD1. Germline values: CDR1 MDHEN, CDR2 SYDVKM. The J segment lost 2 bases and the V segment lost 7 bases, leaving 8 bases of the junction unmatched. The CDR3 spans 16 residues. The CDR3 loop reads CASIRQGAIRNQPQHF. The CDR3 coding sequence is TGTGCCAGCATTCGACAGGGGGCGATTCGCAATCAGCCCCAGCATTTT.

This clone was observed once. CDR3 amino acids: CASSLMGQGTEAFF. The CDR3 region has the DNA TGTGCCAGCAGCTTAATGGGACAGGGGACTGAAGCTTTCTTT. This chain uses TRBV7-9 with TRBJ1-1; 10 bases agree with TRBD1. The CDR3 is 14 residues long. Unmatched junction bases numbered 2, after V lost 2 bases and J lost 5 bases. Germline V gives CDR1 SEHNR, CDR2 FQNEAQ (reference sequence).

The chain is built from TRBV14 and TRBJ2-3, with 8 bases lining up with TRBD2. The V and J ends lost 4 bases and 0 bases, in that order; junction bases with no gene match: 3. The CDR3 runs 15 residues. The germline V gene has CDR1 SGHDN and CDR2 FVKESK. CDR3 in amino acids: CASSRPGGSTDTQYF. Here the CDR3 DNA reads TGTGCCAGCAGCCGCCCGGGAGGGAGCACAGATACGCAGTATTTT.

This clone has a handful of counts. V gene TRBV7-9 combines with J gene TRBJ2-7; TRBD1 is a possible D gene (6 bases). The CDR3 is 16 residues long. CDR1 and CDR2 from the germline V gene are SEHNR and FQNEAQ (reference sequence). The V gene lost 5 bases and the J gene lost 4 bases, with 21 bases spanning the gap. CDR3 in DNA: TGTGCCAGCAGCCCGCTGGCCTACAGGGAGTCGTACGAGCAGTACTTC. It translates to CASSPLAYRESYEQYF.

The rearrangement joins TRBV2 to TRBJ2-5; 8 bases align to TRBD1. V was clipped by 4 bases and J by 3 bases; unmatched bases: 1. CDR1 and CDR2 (germline): SNHLY, FYNNEI. The CDR3 spans 13 residues. CDR3 sequence reads: CASSGTGKETQYF. CDR3 in DNA: TGTGCCAGCAGTGGGACAGGGAAAGAGACCCAGTACTTC.

The chain has TRBV4-1 and TRBJ2-7; 9 nucleotides align to TRBD2. The germline V gene has CDR1 MGHRA and CDR2 YSYEKL. Germline trimming cut 0 bases from V and 0 bases from J; bases unmatched to any gene: 18. This CDR3 is built from 21 residues. CDR3 bases: TGCGCCAGCAGCCAAGATACTCGTTTGGCTAGCGGGGACCCCCACTCCTACGAGCAGTACTTC. Amino acids: CASSQDTRLASGDPHSYEQYF.

V usage is TRBV28 and J usage is TRBJ2-5, with 9 bases lining up with TRBD1. There are 15 residues in the CDR3. V gave up 8 bases and J gave up 5 bases; unmatched junction bases: 12. Germline V CDR1 and CDR2: MDHEN, SYDVKM. The CDR3 region is CASLNLRDRDETQYF. The CDR3, as DNA: TGTGCCAGCTTAAACCTCCGGGACAGGGATGAGACCCAGTACTTC.

In this sample, this clone turned up a few times. V and J are TRBV28 and TRBJ2-7; D may be TRBD2 (6 bases). V lost 6 bases to trimming and J lost 6 bases, with 18 bases between them. The length of the CDR3 is 14 residues. The germline V gene encodes CDR1 MDHEN and CDR2 SYDVKM. The CDR3 sequence: CASSAPIGRGEQYF. The CDR3 DNA reads as TGTGCCAGCAGCGCCCCAATCGGGAGAGGCGAGCAGTACTTC. The full variable domain, rest sourced from reference TRBV28 and TRBJ2-7, is DVKVTQSSRYLVKRTGEKVFLECVQDMDHENMFWYRQDPGLGLRLIYFSYDVKMKEKGDIPEGYSVSREKKERFSLILESASTNQTSMYLCASSAPIGRGEQYFGPGTRLTVT.

The chain couples TRBV29-1 to TRBJ2-5; tentative D call: TRBD2 (5 bases). CDR3 size: 12 residues. Looked up from germline, CDR1 is SQVTM and CDR2 is ANQGSEA. Trimming pared 8 bases from V and 5 bases from J, leaving 15 bases between. CDR3 residues: CSLTSSRETQYF. For the CDR3, the DNA is TGCAGCCTAACTAGTAGTCGGGAGACCCAGTACTTC.